This entry describes one TCR beta chain. The antigen is undetermined. There are 15 residues in the CDR3. Trimming removed 0 bases at V and 8 bases at J, with 15 bases between. CDR1 is SGHDT and CDR2 is YYEEEE in the germline V gene. The repertoire was sequenced with immunoSEQ multiplex PCR; TCRdb's copy has only in-frame clones and lacks some. The repertoire holds approximately 140,000 clones, almost 90% seen once, with about 1.5% in the top ten. This entry belongs to a study of T cell responses to AZD1222 COVID-19 vaccine. Study outcomes and limitations: Donors were mostly white British, more females; clonal diversity possibly underestimated. Two AZD1222 doses significantly raised spike-specific TCR breadth and depth over controls.

The sequence derives from an adult who received the AZD1222 COVID-19 vaccine. This chain connects TRBV5-6 to TRBJ2-1; D is uncertain. The input for sequencing was peripheral blood, taken 28 days after the second AZD1222 dose. CDR3 amino acids: CASSLAASSVYEQFF. As DNA, the CDR3 is TGTGCCAGCAGCTTGGCCGCCTCGTCCGTCTATGAGCAGTTCTTC.